This T cell receptor beta chain originates from a study of shared clonotypes between healthy human individuals. A remark on this clone: Other DNA sequences in the sample encode the same CDR3.

Deep was the level used in running the assay. Produced via immunoSEQ multiplex PCR; TCRdb's table is partial and in-frame only. This table has around 2.5 million clones, 80% to 95% appearing once. V shed 0 bases and J shed 2 bases, with 11 bases lying between them. CDR3 size: 15 residues. Germline V gene lookup returns CDR1 SGHRS and CDR2 YFSETQ. The sample taken for sequencing was naive CD4+ T cells from PBMCs. Specified subset: CD45RA+ positively selected. This clonotype was sampled from a man between 18 and 35 years old in good health. Some clones in this sample may be carry-over from other donors' samples. The chain has TRBV5-1 and TRBJ2-5; D is uncertain. Here the CDR3 DNA reads TGCGCCAGCAGCTTGGATCCAGGACCACAAGAGACCCAGTACTTC. It is translated as CASSLDPGPQETQYF.